The present T cell receptor beta chain was sequenced within a study of regulatory T cells in long-lasting Graves disease. Whole-study context: Duration of antithyroid drug therapy among newly diagnosed Graves' patients was under 3 months.

Library construction for TCR beta used iRepertoire HTBI primers and Arm-PCR of CDR3 regions. MiXCR, applied by TCRdb to the multiplex PCR reads, yields one record per CDR3 protein. The profile shows about 400,000 distinct CDR3 sequences, approximately 15% of them singletons. Stated time point: newly diagnosed GD, antithyroid drugs for less than 3 months. Researchers made the TCR library from RNA that was extracted from PBMCs. This clonotype was detected only a few times. Its antigen is still unknown. This may stem from a read error, because a much larger clone lies one nucleotide away. Points from the study as a whole: Among samples with persistent disease, TRBV28, TRBJ1-2 and TRBJ2-5 were favored. Sample size was small, which may have lowered accuracy. New patients shared fewer public clonotypes (about 1,000) than persistent patients did (roughly 2,600).

CDR3 length equals 15 residues. Per the germline V gene, CDR1 is SEHNR and CDR2 is FQNEAQ (reference sequence). In addition, the sample was reused for a study of T cells in Graves' hyperthyroidism and ophthalmopathy.

The source was peripheral blood mononuclear cells (PBMCs), collected at new diagnosis, from a patient treated with antithyroid drugs. The V gene is TRBV7-9, the J gene TRBJ2-5, with D tentatively TRBD1 (5 bases). This clonotype originated in a middle-aged woman with Graves disease. The CDR3 bases are TGTGCCAGCAGCTTTTTTGCAGGGCTTCAAGAGGCCCAGTACTTC. Encoded protein: CASSFFAGLQEAQYF.